The clone carrying this TCR beta chain was seen only a few times. No antigen is known for it. Germline loops: CDR1 SEHNR, CDR2 FQNEAQ (reference sequence). V shed 5 bases and J shed 5 bases, with 13 bases lying between them. The CDR3 consists of 14 residues. TCRdb used MiXCR to reprocess the 5' RACE reads, holding one entry per CDR3 protein. The data show over 500,000 distinct CDR3 sequences, around a sixth seen once. The sample belongs to a study of T-cell memory formation after mild COVID-19. Findings and caveats of the study: The CD4+ clones that contracted clustered mainly within CM and EM, and the CD8+ clones concentrated in EMRA. Clones shrinking between day 15 and 85 showed a balanced CD4/CD8 split, and those that grew later tilted toward CD4+. Pre-infection memory contained some responding clones, which suggested that cross-reactive memory had joined.

The specimen was PBMCs or a T cell subset sorted from them (not recorded which). The rearrangement links TRBV7-9 to TRBJ2-1; D perhaps matches TRBD2 (6 bases). The receptor comes from an adult woman who had mild COVID-19 (a few samples of this study predate the infection). Cell type and time point are not known. CDR3 DNA: TGTGCCAGCAGCGGACGGGGGTTTAACAATGAGCAGTTCTTC. Residues: CASSGRGFNNEQFF.